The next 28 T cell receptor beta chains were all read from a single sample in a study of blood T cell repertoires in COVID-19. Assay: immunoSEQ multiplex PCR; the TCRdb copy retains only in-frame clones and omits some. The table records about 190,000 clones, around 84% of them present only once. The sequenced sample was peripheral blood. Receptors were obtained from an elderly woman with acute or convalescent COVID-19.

The CDR3: CASSESLRRGGYTF. The CDR3 region has the DNA TGCGCCAGCAGTGAGTCCTTGAGGCGCGGCGGCTACACCTTC. This rearrangement joins TRBV10-2 to TRBJ1-2; D ambiguous. In germline, CDR1 is WSHSY, CDR2 SAAADI. This CDR3 region has 14 residues. Trimming left V 0 bases short and J 8 bases short, with 13 bases between.

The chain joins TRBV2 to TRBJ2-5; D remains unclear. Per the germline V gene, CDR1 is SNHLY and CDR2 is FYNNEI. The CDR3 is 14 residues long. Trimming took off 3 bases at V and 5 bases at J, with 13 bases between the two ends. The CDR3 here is CASSENPSGETQYF. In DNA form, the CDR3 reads TGTGCCAGCAGTGAGAACCCTAGTGGTGAGACCCAGTACTTC.

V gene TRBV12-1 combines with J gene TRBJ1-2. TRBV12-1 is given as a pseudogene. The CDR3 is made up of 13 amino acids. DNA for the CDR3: TGTGCCAGCAGCTTAGAGGCCCCCTGGGGCTACACCTTC. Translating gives CASSLEAPWGYTF.

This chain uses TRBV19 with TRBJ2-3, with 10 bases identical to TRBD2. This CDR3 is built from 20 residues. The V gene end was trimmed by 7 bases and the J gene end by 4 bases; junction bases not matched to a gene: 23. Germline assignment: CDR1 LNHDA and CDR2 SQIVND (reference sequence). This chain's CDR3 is CASTDGGLAGANRESDTQYF. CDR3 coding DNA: TGTGCCAGTACCGATGGCGGGCTAGCGGGAGCTAATAGGGAGTCAGATACGCAGTATTTT.

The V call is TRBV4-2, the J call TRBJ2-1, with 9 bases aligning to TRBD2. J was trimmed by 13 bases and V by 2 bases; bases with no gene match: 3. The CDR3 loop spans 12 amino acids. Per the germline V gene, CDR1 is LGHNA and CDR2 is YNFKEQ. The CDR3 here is CASSQPGLAQFF. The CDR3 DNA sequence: TGTGCCAGCAGCCAACCGGGACTAGCTCAGTTCTTC.

The CDR3 DNA follows: TGTGCCAGCAGCGAGACAGGGTCTAACTATGGCTACACCTTC. Translation gives CASSETGSNYGYTF. The chain links TRBV9 to TRBJ1-2, with TRBD1 identical over 7 bases. Germline V gene lookup returns CDR1 SGDLS and CDR2 YYNGEE. With 3 bases clipped from V and 0 bases from J, the junction kept 2 bases outside the gene matches. CDR3 length equals 14 residues. The full variable domain, in which reference TRBV9 and TRBJ1-2 provide the parts outside the CDR3, is DSGVTQTPKHLITATGQRVTLRCSPRSGDLSVYWYQQSLDQGLQFLIQYYNGEERAKGNILERFSAQQFPDLHSELNLSSLELGDSALYFCASSETGSNYGYTFGSGTRLTVV.

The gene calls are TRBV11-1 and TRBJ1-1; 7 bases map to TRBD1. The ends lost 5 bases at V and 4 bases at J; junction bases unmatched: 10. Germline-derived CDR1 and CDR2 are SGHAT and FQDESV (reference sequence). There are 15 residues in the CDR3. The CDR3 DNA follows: TGTGCCAGCAGCAGCACGACAGGGTATGGCACTGAAGCTTTCTTT. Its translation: CASSSTTGYGTEAFF.

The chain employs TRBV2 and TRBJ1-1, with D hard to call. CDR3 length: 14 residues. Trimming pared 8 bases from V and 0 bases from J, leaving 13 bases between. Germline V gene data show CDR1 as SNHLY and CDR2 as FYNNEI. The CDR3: CASEATPLNTEAFF. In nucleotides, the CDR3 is TGTGCCAGCGAAGCAACTCCCTTGAACACTGAAGCTTTCTTT.

The CDR3 spells CASSRGLGVYNEQFF. The CDR3 DNA is TGTGCCAGCAGCCGAGGACTAGGAGTTTACAATGAGCAGTTCTTC. The chain links TRBV4-2 to TRBJ2-1; 7 positions agree with TRBD2. The V segment lost 4 bases and the J segment 4 bases; nucleotides outside the gene matches: 7. In germline, CDR1 is LGHNA, CDR2 YNFKEQ. The CDR3 runs 15 residues.

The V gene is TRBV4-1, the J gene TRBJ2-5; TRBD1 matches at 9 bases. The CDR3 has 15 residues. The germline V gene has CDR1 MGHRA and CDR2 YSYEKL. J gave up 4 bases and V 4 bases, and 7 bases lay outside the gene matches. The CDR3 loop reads CASSREGTGPETQYF. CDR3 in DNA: TGCGCCAGCAGCCGCGAGGGGACAGGGCCAGAGACCCAGTACTTC.

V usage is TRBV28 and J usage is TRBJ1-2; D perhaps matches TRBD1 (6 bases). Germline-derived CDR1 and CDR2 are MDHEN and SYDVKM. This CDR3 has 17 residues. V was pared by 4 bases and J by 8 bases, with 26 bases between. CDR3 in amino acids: CASSSGQPVSGLYGYTF. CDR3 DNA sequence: TGTGCCAGCAGTTCAGGACAGCCTGTTTCGGGGTTATACGGCTACACCTTC.

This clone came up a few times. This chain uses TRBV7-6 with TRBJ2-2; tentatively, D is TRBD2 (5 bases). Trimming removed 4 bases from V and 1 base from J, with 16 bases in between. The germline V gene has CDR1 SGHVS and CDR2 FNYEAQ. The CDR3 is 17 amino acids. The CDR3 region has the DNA TGTGCCAGCAGCTCGACTAATCCTAGCCAGAACACCGGGGAGCTGTTTTTT. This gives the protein CASSSTNPSQNTGELFF.

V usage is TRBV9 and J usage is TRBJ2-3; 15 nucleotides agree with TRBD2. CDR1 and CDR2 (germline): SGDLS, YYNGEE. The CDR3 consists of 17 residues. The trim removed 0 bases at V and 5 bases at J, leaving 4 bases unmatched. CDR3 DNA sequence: TGTGCCAGCAGCGTAGTGGGACTAGCGGGAGGTGGAGATACGCAGTATTTT. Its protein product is CASSVVGLAGGGDTQYF. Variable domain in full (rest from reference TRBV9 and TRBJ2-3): DSGVTQTPKHLITATGQRVTLRCSPRSGDLSVYWYQQSLDQGLQFLIQYYNGEERAKGNILERFSAQQFPDLHSELNLSSLELGDSALYFCASSVVGLAGGGDTQYFGPGTRLTVL.

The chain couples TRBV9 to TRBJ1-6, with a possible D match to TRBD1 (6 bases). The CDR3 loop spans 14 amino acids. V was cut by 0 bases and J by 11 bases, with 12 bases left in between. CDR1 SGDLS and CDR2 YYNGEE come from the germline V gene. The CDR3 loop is CASSVEQGRAPLHF. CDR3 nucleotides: TGTGCCAGCAGCGTAGAACAGGGACGGGCACCCCTCCACTTT.

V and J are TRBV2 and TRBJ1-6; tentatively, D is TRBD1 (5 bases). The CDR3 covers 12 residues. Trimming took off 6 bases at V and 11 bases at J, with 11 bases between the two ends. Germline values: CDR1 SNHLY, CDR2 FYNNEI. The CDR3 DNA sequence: TGTGCCAGCAGCGGACACTTAGCACCCCTCCACTTT. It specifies CASSGHLAPLHF.

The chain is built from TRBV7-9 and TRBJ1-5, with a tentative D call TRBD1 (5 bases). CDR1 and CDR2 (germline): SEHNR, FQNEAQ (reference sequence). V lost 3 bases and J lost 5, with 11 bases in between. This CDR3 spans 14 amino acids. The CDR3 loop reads CASSLGGDYQPQHF. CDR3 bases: TGTGCCAGCAGCTTGGGGGGAGATTATCAGCCCCAGCATTTT.

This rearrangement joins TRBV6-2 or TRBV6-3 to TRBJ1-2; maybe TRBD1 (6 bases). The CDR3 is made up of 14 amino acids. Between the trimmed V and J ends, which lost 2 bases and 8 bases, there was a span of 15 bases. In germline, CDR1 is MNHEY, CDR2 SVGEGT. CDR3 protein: CASSYAQARGGYTF. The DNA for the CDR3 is TGTGCCAGCAGTTACGCCCAGGCCAGGGGAGGCTACACCTTC.

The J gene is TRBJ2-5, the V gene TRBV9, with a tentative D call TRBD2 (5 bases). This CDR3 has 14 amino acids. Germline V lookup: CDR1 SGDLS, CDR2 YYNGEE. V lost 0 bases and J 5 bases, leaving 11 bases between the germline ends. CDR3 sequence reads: CASSVVASGETQYF. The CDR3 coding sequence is TGTGCCAGCAGCGTAGTAGCGTCCGGGGAGACCCAGTACTTC. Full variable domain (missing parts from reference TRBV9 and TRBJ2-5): DSGVTQTPKHLITATGQRVTLRCSPRSGDLSVYWYQQSLDQGLQFLIQYYNGEERAKGNILERFSAQQFPDLHSELNLSSLELGDSALYFCASSVVASGETQYFGPGTRLLVL.

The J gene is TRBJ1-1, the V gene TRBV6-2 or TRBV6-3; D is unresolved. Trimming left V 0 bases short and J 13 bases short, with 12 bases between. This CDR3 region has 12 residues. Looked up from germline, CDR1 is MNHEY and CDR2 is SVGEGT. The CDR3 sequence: CASSYSSPKLFF. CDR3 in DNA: TGTGCCAGCAGTTACTCGTCCCCGAAGCTTTTCTTT.

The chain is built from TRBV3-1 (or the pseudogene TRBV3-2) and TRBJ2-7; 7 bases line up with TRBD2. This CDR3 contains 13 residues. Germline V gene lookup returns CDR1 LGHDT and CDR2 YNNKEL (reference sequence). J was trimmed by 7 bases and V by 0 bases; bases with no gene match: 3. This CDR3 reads CASSQELAREQYF. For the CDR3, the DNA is TGTGCCAGCAGCCAAGAACTAGCGCGGGAGCAGTACTTC.

CDR3 nucleotide sequence: TGTGCCAGTAGGGTGGGGCGGGGTAACTACAATGAGCAGTTCTTC. Protein: CASRVGRGNYNEQFF. The rearrangement links TRBV19 to TRBJ2-1; a weak D match, TRBD2 (6 bases). The CDR3 contains 15 residues. Germline V lookup: CDR1 LNHDA, CDR2 SQIVND (reference sequence). Trimming cost V 6 bases and J 3 bases, with 15 bases left between them.

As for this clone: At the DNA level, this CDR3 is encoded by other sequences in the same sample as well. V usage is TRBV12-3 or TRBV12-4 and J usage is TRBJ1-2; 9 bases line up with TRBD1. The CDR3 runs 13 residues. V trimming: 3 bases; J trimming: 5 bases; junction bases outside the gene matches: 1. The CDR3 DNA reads TGTGCCAGCAGTTTGGGACAGGGATATGGCTACACCTTC. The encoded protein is CASSLGQGYGYTF.

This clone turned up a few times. In DNA form, the CDR3 reads TGTGCCAGCTCACTTGGACAGGCGAACACTGAAGCTTTCTTT. The encoded protein is CASSLGQANTEAFF. The chain is built from TRBV18 and TRBJ1-1, with 7 bases fitting TRBD1. This CDR3 region has 14 residues. V shed 4 bases, J shed 1 base, and the junction held 3 bases outside the gene matches. The V gene's germline CDR1 is KGHSH and CDR2 LQKENI.

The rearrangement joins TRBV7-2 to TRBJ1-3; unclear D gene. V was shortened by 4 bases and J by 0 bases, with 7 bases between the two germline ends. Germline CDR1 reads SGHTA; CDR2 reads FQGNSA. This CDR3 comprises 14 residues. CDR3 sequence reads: CASSSYSSGNTIYF. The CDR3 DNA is TGTGCCAGCAGCTCCTATAGCTCTGGAAACACCATATATTTT.

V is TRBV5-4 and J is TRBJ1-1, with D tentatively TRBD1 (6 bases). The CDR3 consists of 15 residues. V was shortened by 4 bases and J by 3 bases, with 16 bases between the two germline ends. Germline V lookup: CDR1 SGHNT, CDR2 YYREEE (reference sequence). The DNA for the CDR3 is TGTGCCAGCAGCCGTGGGGGGGCCAGGGACACTGAAGCTTTCTTT. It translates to CASSRGGARDTEAFF.

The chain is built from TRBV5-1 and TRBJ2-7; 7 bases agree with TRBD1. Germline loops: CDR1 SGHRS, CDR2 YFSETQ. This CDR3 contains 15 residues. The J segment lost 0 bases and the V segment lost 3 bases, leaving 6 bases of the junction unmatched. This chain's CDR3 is CASSSDRVSSYEQYF. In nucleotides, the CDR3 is TGCGCCAGCAGCTCCGACAGGGTCAGCTCCTACGAGCAGTACTTC.

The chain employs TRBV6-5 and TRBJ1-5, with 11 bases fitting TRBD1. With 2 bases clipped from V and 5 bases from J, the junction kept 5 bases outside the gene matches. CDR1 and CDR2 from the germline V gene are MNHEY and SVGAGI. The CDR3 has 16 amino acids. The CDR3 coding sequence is TGTGCCAGCAGTTACCGGGGACAGGGGGTCTATCAGCCCCAGCATTTT. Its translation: CASSYRGQGVYQPQHF.

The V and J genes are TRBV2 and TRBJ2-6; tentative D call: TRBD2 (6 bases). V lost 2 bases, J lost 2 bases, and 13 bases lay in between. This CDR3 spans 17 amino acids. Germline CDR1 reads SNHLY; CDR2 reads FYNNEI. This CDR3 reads CASSEPGRGAGANVLTF. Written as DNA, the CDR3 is TGTGCCAGCAGTGAACCCGGTCGCGGGGCTGGGGCCAACGTCCTGACTTTC.